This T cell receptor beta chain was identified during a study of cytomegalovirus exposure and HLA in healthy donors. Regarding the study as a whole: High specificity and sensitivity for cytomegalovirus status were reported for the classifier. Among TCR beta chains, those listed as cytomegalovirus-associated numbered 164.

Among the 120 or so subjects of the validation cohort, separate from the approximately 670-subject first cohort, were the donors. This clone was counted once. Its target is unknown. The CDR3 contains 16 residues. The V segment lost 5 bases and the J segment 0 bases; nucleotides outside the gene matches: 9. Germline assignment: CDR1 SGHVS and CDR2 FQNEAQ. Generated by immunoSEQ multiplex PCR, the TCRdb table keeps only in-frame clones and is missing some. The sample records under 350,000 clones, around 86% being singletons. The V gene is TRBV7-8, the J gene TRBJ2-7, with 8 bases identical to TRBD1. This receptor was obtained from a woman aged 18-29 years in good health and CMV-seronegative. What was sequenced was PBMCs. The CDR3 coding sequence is TGTGCCAGCAGCATACCCCCGGGACAGGTCTCCTACGAGCAGTACTTC. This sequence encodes CASSIPPGQVSYEQYF.